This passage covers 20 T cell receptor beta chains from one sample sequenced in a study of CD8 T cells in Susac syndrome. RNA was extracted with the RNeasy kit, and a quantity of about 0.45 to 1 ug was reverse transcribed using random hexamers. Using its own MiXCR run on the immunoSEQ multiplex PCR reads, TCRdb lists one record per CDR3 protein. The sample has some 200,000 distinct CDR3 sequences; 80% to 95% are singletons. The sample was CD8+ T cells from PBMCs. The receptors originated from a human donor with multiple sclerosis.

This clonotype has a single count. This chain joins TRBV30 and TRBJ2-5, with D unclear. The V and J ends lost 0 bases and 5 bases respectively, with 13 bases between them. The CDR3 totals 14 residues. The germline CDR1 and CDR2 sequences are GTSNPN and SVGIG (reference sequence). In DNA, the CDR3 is TGTGCCTGGAGTGTGGCTGGGGAAATGGAGACCCAGTACTTC. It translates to CAWSVAGEMETQYF.

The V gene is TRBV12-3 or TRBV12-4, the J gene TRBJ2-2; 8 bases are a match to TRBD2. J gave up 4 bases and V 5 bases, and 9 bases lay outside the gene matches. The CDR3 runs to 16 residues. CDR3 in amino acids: CASSSLAGLSTGELFF. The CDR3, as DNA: TGTGCCAGCAGTAGTTTAGCGGGACTTTCCACCGGGGAGCTGTTTTTT.

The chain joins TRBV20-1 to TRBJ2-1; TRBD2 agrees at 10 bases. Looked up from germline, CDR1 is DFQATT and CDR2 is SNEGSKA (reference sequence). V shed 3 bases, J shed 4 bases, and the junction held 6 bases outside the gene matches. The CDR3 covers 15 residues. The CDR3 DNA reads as TGCAGTGCTAGCGAGGGACTAGCGTTTTACAATGAGCAGTTCTTC. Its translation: CSASEGLAFYNEQFF.

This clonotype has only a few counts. CDR3 protein: CASSPGADGEQYF. In DNA form, the CDR3 reads TGTGCCAGCAGCCCTGGGGCAGACGGCGAGCAGTACTTC. The rearrangement uses TRBV7-8 and TRBJ2-7, with D perhaps matching TRBD1 (5 bases). V was trimmed by 5 bases and J by 6 bases, leaving 14 bases between them. The CDR3 runs to 13 residues. CDR1 is SGHVS, CDR2 FQNEAQ, per germline.

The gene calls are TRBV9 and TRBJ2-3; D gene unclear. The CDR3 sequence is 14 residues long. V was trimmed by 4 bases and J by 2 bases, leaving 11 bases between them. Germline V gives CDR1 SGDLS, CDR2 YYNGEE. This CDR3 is CASSPQTNTDTQYF. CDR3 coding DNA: TGTGCCAGCAGCCCCCAGACCAACACAGATACGCAGTATTTT.

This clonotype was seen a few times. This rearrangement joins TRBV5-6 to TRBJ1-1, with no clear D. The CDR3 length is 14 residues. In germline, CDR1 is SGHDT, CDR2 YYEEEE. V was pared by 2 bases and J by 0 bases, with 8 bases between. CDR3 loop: CASSFARVNTEAFF. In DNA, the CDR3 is TGTGCCAGCAGCTTCGCCCGAGTGAACACTGAAGCTTTCTTT.

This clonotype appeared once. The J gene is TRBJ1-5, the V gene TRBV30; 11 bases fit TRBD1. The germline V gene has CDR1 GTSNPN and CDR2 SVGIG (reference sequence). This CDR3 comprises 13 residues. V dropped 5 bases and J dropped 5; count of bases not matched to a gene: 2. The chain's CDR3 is CAWADRGHQPQHF. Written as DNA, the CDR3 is TGTGCCTGGGCGGACAGGGGGCATCAGCCCCAGCATTTT.

The CDR3 DNA is TGTGCCAGCAGCCACTACCCGGGAGATACGCAGTATTTT. It encodes CASSHYPGDTQYF. This chain connects TRBV9 to TRBJ2-3; D ambiguous. The CDR3 spans 13 residues. Germline CDR1 is SGDLS and CDR2 is YYNGEE. The V end was cut by 4 bases, the J end by 5 bases, with 11 bases between.

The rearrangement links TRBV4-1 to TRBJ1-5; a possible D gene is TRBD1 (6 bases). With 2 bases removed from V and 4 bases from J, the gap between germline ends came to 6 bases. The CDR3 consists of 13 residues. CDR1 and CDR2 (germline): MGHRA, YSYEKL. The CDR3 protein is CASSQTGNQPQHF. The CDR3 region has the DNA TGCGCCAGCAGCCAAACAGGGAATCAGCCCCAGCATTTT.

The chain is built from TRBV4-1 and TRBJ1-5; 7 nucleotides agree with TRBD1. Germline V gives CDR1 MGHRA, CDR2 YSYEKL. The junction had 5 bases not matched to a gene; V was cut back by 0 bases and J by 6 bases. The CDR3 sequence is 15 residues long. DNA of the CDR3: TGCGCCAGCAGCCAAGAGTACAGGGGCAGTCAGCCCCAGCATTTT. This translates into CASSQEYRGSQPQHF.

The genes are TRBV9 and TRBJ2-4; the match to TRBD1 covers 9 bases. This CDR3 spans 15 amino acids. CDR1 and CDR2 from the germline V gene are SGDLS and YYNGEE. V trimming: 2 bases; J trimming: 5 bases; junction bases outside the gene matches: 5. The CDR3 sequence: CASSVQGTGQNIQYF. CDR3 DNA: TGTGCCAGCAGCGTCCAGGGGACAGGGCAAAACATTCAGTACTTC.

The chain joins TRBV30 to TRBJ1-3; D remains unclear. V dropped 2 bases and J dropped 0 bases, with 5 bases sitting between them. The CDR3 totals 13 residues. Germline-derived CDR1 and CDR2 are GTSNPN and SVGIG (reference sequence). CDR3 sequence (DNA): TGTGCCTGGAGTAAAGACTCTGGAAACACCATATATTTT. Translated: CAWSKDSGNTIYF.

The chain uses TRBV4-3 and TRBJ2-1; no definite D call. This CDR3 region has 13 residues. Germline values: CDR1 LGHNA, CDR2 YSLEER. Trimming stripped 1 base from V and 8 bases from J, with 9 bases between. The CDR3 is CASSQVSGYEQFF. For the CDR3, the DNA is TGCGCCAGCAGCCAAGTGTCCGGCTATGAGCAGTTCTTC.

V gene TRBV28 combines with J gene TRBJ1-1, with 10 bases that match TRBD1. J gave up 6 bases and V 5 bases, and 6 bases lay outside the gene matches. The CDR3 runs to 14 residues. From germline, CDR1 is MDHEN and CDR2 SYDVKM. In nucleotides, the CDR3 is TGTGCCAGCAGTCCGGGGACAGGGGAGGCTGAAGCTTTCTTT. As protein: CASSPGTGEAEAFF.

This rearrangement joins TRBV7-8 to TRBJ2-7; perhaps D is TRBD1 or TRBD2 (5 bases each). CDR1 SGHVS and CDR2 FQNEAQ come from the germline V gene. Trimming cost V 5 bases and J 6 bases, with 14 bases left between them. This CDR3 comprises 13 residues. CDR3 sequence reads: CASSVGTSVEQYF. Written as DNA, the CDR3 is TGTGCCAGCAGCGTGGGGACGTCGGTCGAGCAGTACTTC.

CDR3 DNA: TGTGCCAGCAGCTTTCCCTCGGGACAGGGATACGAGCAGTACTTC. The encoded protein is CASSFPSGQGYEQYF. V is TRBV13 and J is TRBJ2-7; 9 bases agree with TRBD1. J was trimmed by 4 bases and V by 3 bases; bases with no gene match: 7. The germline V gene encodes CDR1 PRHDT and CDR2 FYEKMQ (reference sequence). The CDR3 runs 15 residues.

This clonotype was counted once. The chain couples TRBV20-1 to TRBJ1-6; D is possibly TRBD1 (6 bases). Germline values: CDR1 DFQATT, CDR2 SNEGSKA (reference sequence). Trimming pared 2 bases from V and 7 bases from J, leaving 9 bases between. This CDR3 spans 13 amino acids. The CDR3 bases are TGCAGTGCTAGACGGACAGTGAATTCACCCCTCCACTTT. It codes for CSARRTVNSPLHF.

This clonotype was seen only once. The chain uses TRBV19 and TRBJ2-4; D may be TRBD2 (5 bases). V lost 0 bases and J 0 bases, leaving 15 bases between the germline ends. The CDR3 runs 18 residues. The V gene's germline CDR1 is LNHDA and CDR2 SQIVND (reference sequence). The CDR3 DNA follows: TGTGCCAGTAGTATAGACCGGGAACTGGAGCTAGCCAAAAACATTCAGTACTTC. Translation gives CASSIDRELELAKNIQYF.

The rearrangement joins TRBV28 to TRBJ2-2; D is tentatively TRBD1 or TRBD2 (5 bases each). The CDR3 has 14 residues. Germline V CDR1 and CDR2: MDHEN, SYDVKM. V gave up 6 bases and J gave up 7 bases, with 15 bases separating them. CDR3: CASSRPGRGGELFF. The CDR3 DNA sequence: TGTGCCAGCAGCAGGCCGGGGCGTGGCGGGGAGCTGTTTTTT.

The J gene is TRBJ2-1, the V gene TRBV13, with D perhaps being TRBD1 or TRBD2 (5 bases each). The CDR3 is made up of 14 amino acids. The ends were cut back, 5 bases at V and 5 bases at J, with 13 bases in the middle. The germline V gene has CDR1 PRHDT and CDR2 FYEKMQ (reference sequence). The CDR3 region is CASSPRADNNEQFF. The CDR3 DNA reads TGTGCCAGCAGCCCGAGGGCGGACAACAATGAGCAGTTCTTC.